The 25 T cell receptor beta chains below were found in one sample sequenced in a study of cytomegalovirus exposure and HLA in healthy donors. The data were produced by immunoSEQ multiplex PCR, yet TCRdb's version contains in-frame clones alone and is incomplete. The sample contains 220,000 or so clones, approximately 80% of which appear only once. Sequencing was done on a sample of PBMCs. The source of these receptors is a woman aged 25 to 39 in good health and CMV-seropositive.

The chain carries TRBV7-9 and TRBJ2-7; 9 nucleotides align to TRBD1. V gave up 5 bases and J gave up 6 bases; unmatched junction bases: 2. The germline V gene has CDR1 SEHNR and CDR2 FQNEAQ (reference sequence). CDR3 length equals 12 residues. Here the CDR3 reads CASSGQGSEQYF. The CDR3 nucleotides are TGTGCCAGCAGCGGACAGGGGTCCGAGCAGTACTTC. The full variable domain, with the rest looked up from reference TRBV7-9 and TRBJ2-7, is DTGVSQNPRHKITKRGQNVTFRCDPISEHNRLYWYRQTLGQGPEFLTYFQNEAQLEKSRLLSDRFSAERPKGSFSTLEIQRTEQGDSAMYLCASSGQGSEQYFGPGTRLTVT.

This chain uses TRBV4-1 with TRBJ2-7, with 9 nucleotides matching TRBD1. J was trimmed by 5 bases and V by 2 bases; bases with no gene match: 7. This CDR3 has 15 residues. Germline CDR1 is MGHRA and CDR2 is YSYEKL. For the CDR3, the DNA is TGCGCCAGCAGCCAACTAGTACAGGGGGCGCACGAGCAGTACTTC. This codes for CASSQLVQGAHEQYF.

CDR3 DNA: TGTGCCAGCAGTAGGACCCGGGGGGGGTCCTACAATGAGCAGTTCTTC. Protein sequence: CASSRTRGGSYNEQFF. The genes are TRBV2 and TRBJ2-1; 8 nucleotides line up with TRBD2. The germline V gene has CDR1 SNHLY and CDR2 FYNNEI. Trimming took 5 bases from V and 1 from J; bases not matched to a gene: 7. CDR3 length: 16 amino acids.

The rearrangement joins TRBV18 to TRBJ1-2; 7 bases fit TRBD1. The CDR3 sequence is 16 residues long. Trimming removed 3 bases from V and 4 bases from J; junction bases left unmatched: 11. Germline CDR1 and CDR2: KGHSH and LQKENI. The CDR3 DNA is TGTGCCAGCTCACCTCCTTTTGGGACAGAACTCTATGGCTACACCTTC. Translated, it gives CASSPPFGTELYGYTF.

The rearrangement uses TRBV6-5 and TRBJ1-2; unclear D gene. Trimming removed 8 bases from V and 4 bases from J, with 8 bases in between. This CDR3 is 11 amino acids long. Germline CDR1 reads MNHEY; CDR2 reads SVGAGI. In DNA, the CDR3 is TGTGCCAGCCATTCAGCCTATGGCTACACCTTC. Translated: CASHSAYGYTF.

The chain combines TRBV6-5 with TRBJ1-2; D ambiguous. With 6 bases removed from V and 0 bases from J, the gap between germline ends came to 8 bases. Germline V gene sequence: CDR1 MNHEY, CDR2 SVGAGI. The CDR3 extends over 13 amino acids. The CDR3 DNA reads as TGTGCCAGCAGCCAACAGTCTAACTATGGCTACACCTTC. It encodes CASSQQSNYGYTF.

The CDR3, as DNA: TGTGCCAGCAGCTCCTTGGCGTATCGGGACAGGTCCTCTCGGGACATTCAGTACTTC. It translates to CASSSLAYRDRSSRDIQYF. V usage is TRBV11-3 and J usage is TRBJ2-4, with 8 bases aligning to TRBD1. This CDR3 spans 19 amino acids. The V gene's germline CDR1 is SGHNT and CDR2 YENEEA. V was clipped by 4 bases and J by 8 bases; unmatched bases: 22. The variable domain in full, with the rest retrieved from reference TRBV11-3 and TRBJ2-4, is EAGVVQSPRYKIIEKKQPVAFWCNPISGHNTLYWYLQNLGQGPELLIRYENEEAVDDSQLPKDRFSAERLKGVDSTLKIQPAELGDSAVYLCASSSLAYRDRSSRDIQYFGAGTRLSVL.

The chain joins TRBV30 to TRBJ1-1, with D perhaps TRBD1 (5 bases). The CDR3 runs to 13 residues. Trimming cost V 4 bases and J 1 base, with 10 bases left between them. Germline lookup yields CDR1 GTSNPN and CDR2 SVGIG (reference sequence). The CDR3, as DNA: TGTGCCTGGACCTGGGACCGGAACACTGAAGCTTTCTTT. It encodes CAWTWDRNTEAFF.

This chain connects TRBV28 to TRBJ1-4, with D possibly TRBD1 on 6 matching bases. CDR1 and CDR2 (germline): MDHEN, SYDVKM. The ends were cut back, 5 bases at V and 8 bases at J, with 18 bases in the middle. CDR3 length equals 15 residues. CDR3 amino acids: CASSVRGGAREKLFF. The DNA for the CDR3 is TGTGCCAGCAGTGTACGAGGGGGGGCGAGGGAAAAACTGTTTTTT.

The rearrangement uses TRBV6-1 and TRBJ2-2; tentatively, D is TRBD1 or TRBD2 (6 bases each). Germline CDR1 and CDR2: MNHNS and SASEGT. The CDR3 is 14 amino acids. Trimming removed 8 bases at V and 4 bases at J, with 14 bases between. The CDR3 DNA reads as TGTGCCAGCGTCGGGGGCATAACCACCGGGGAGCTGTTTTTT. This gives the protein CASVGGITTGELFF.

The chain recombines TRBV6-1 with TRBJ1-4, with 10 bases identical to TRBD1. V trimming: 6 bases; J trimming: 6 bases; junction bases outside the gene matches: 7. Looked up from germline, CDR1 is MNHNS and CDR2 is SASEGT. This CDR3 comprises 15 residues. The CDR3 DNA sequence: TGTGCCAGCAGAAGCGGGGGGACAGGGGATGAAAAACTGTTTTTT. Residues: CASRSGGTGDEKLFF.

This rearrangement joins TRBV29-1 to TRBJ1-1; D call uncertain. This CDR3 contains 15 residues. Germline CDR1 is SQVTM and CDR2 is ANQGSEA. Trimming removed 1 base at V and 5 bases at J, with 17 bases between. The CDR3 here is CSVEGRRSPGTEAFF. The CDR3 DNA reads TGCAGCGTTGAAGGACGGAGGTCGCCGGGGACTGAAGCTTTCTTT.

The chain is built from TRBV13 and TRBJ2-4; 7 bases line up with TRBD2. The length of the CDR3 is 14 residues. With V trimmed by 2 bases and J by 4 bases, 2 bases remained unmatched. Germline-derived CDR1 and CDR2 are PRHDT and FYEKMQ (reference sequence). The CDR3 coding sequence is TGTGCCAGCAGCTTACTAGCGGCTAAAAACATTCAGTACTTC. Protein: CASSLLAAKNIQYF.

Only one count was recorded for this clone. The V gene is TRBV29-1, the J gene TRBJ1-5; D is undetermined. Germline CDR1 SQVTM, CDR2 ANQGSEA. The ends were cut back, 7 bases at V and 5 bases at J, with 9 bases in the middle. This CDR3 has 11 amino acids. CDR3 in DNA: TGCAGCGCAACGTCAGATCAGCCCCAGCATTTT. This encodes CSATSDQPQHF.

The CDR3 coding sequence is TGCGCCAGCAGCCAAGTAGCGGGAGGCTCCTACGAGCAGTACTTC. Residues: CASSQVAGGSYEQYF. The V and J genes are TRBV4-3 and TRBJ2-7; 10 positions agree with TRBD2. The V gene's germline CDR1 is LGHNA and CDR2 YSLEER. The CDR3 extends over 15 amino acids. J gave up 0 bases and V 1 base, and 0 bases lay outside the gene matches.

The CDR3 DNA follows: TGTGCCTGGAGAACCGGGACAGGTAGCTACGAGCAGTACTTC. The encoded protein is CAWRTGTGSYEQYF. V is TRBV30 and J is TRBJ2-7, with 8 nucleotides matching TRBD1. This CDR3 region has 14 residues. The ends lost 3 bases at V and 3 bases at J; junction bases unmatched: 7. Germline V gene sequence: CDR1 GTSNPN, CDR2 SVGIG (reference sequence).

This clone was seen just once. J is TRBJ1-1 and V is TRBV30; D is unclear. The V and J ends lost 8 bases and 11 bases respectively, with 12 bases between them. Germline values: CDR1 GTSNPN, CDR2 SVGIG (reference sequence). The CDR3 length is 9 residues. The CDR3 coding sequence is TGTGCCCGGGCGGGTCCTGCTTTCTTT. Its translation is CARAGPAFF.

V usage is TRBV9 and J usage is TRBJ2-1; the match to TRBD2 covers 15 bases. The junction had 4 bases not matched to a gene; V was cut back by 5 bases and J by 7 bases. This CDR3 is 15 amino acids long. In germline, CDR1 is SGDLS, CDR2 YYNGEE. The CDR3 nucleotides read TGTGCCAGCAGTCGCGGACTAGCGGGAGGGAATGAGCAGTTCTTC. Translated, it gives CASSRGLAGGNEQFF.

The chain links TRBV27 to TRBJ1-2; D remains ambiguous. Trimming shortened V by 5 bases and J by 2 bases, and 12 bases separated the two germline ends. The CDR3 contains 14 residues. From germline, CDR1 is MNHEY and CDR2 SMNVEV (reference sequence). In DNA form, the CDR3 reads TGTGCCAGCAGTCCCCGGGTCGGGAACTATGGCTACACCTTC. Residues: CASSPRVGNYGYTF.

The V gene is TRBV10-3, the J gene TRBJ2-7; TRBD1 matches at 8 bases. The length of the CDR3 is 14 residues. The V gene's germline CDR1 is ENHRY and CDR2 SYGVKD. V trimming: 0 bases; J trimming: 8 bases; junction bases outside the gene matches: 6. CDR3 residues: CAISESTQGAKQYF. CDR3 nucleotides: TGTGCCATCAGTGAGTCTACGCAGGGGGCTAAGCAGTACTTC.

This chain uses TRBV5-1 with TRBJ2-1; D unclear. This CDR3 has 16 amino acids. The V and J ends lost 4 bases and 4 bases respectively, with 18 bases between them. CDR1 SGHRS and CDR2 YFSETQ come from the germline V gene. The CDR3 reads CASSPRSGNLYNEQFF. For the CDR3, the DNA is TGCGCCAGCAGCCCCCGGTCCGGCAACCTGTACAATGAGCAGTTCTTC.

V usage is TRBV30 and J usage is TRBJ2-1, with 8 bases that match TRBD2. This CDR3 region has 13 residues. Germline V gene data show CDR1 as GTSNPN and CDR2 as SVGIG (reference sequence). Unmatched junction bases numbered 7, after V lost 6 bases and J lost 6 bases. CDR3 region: CACEAGAGNEQFF. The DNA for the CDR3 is TGTGCCTGTGAAGCGGGAGCCGGCAATGAGCAGTTCTTC. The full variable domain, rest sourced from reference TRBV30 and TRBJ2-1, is SQTIHQWPATLVQPVGSPLSLECTVEGTSNPNLYWYRQAAGRGLQLLFYSVGIGQISSEVPQNLSASRPQDRQFILSSKKLLLSDSGFYLCACEAGAGNEQFFGPGTRLTVL.

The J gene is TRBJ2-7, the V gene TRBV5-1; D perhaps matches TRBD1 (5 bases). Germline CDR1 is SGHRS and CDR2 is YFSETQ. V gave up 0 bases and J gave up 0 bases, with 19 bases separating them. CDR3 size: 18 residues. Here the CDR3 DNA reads TGCGCCAGCAGCTTGGCCTCGCTTCCTGAGCAGGGCTCCTACGAGCAGTACTTC. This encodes CASSLASLPEQGSYEQYF.

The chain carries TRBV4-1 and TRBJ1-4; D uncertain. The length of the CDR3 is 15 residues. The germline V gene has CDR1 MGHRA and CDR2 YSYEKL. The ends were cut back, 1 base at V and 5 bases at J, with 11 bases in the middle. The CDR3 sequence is CASSQGRNSNEKLFF. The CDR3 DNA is TGCGCCAGCAGCCAAGGGAGGAACTCGAATGAAAAACTGTTTTTT.

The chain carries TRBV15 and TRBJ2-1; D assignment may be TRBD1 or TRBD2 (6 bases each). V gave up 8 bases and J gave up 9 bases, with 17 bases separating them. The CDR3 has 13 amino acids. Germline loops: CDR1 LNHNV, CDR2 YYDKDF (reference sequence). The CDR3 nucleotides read TGTGCCACCCGAGGGGGGACTCGCGGTGAGCAGTTCTTC. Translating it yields CATRGGTRGEQFF.